These 32 T cell receptor beta chains were sequenced from one sample in a study of cytotoxic CD8 clonotypes in ibrutinib-treated CLL. Libraries were prepared by immunoSEQ multiplex PCR; TCRdb keeps only in-frame clonotypes and omits some of them. The repertoire holds about 200,000 clones, with 79% as singletons. This specimen was PBMCs, taken after 12 months of ibrutinib treatment. Every receptor here comes from a human donor with chronic lymphocytic leukemia.

The J gene is TRBJ2-4, the V gene TRBV18; 9 nucleotides line up with TRBD1. The CDR3 loop spans 15 amino acids. V lost 3 bases and J lost 9; bases outside the gene matches: 9. Germline lookup yields CDR1 KGHSH and CDR2 LQKENI. As DNA, the CDR3 is TGTGCCAGCTCACCGGGACAGGGTATTGTGGTCATTCAGTACTTC. Translated, it gives CASSPGQGIVVIQYF.

This chain joins TRBV9 and TRBJ2-1; D unresolved. The V and J ends lost 4 bases and 10 bases respectively, with 12 bases between them. The CDR3 totals 12 residues. Germline V gives CDR1 SGDLS, CDR2 YYNGEE. The DNA of the CDR3 is TGTGCCAGCAGCCGAACGAGCTCAGAGCAGTTCTTC. It translates to CASSRTSSEQFF.

The chain combines TRBV5-1 with TRBJ2-5; no definite D call. V shed 1 base and J shed 5 bases, with 12 bases lying between them. CDR1 is SGHRS, CDR2 YFSETQ, per germline. The CDR3 extends over 14 amino acids. CDR3: CASSLTSAQETQYF. CDR3 coding DNA: TGCGCCAGCAGCTTGACCTCCGCCCAGGAGACCCAGTACTTC. The entire variable domain, with the rest obtained from reference TRBV5-1 and TRBJ2-5, is as follows: KAGVTQTPRYLIKTRGQQVTLSCSPISGHRSVSWYQQTPGQGLQFLFEYFSETQRNKGNFPGRFSGRQFSNSRSEMNVSTLELGDSALYLCASSLTSAQETQYFGPGTRLLVL.

The rearrangement uses TRBV6-5 and TRBJ1-1, with 7 nucleotides matching TRBD1. After removal of 11 bases from V and 4 bases from J, the junction contained 13 bases not matched to a gene. The CDR3 spans 14 residues. From germline, CDR1 is MNHEY and CDR2 SVGAGI. As DNA, the CDR3 is TGTGCCTCTAAAGACCAGGGGGAGGGCACTGAAGCTTTCTTT. It encodes CASKDQGEGTEAFF.

The chain has TRBV6-1 and TRBJ1-5; tentative D call: TRBD1 (6 bases). The V end lost 2 bases, the J end lost 1 base, and 12 bases lay between the germline ends. Germline assignment: CDR1 MNHNS and CDR2 SASEGT. There are 16 residues in the CDR3. CDR3 DNA sequence: TGTGCCAGCAGTGAACTCGGGGGGCGAAGCAATCAGCCCCAGCATTTT. Protein product: CASSELGGRSNQPQHF.

The rearrangement links TRBV7-9 to TRBJ2-7, with D tentatively TRBD2 (6 bases). Germline V gene data show CDR1 as SEHNR and CDR2 as FQNEAQ (reference sequence). V lost 5 bases, J lost 6 bases, and 17 bases lay in between. This CDR3 comprises 14 residues. The CDR3 nucleotides read TGTGCCAGCAGCATTCGATATCAGGGAGGCGAGCAGTACTTC. It yields the protein CASSIRYQGGEQYF.

The chain joins TRBV6-5 to TRBJ1-2, with D uncertain. Trimming took 0 bases from V and 3 from J, leaving 8 bases between them. Per the germline V gene, CDR1 is MNHEY and CDR2 is SVGAGI. The CDR3 is made up of 14 amino acids. The CDR3 is CASSYSYSDYGYTF. The CDR3 nucleotides read TGTGCCAGCAGTTACTCGTACAGCGACTATGGCTACACCTTC.

The gene calls are TRBV20-1 and TRBJ1-1; 8 nucleotides agree with TRBD1. There are 11 residues in the CDR3. V lost 6 bases, J lost 3 bases, and 0 bases stayed unmatched. The germline gives CDR1 DFQATT, CDR2 SNEGSKA (reference sequence). CDR3 sequence reads: CSADRDTEAFF. The CDR3 region has the DNA TGCAGTGCGGACAGGGACACTGAAGCTTTCTTT.

The chain links TRBV11-3 to TRBJ1-3; D is uncertain. Germline-derived CDR1 and CDR2 are SGHNT and YENEEA. Trimming took off 4 bases at V and 2 bases at J, with 18 bases between the two ends. The CDR3 is 17 residues long. CDR3 coding DNA: TGTGCCAGCAGCTCCCGGCGGGCCAGGTGGGCTGGAAACACCATATATTTT. Translated: CASSSRRARWAGNTIYF.

The chain carries TRBV28 and TRBJ1-4; D unclear. The V end was cut by 7 bases, the J end by 3 bases, with 9 bases between. Per germline, CDR1 MDHEN and CDR2 SYDVKM. The CDR3 length is 13 residues. The DNA for the CDR3 is TGTGCCAGCAAGCTCGCAGCTAATGAAAAACTGTTTTTT. Its translation is CASKLAANEKLFF.

The genes are TRBV19 and TRBJ1-2; unclear D gene. This CDR3 region has 15 residues. Trimming left V 3 bases short and J 4 bases short, with 15 bases between. CDR1 LNHDA and CDR2 SQIVND come from the germline V gene (reference sequence). The CDR3 protein is CASSIPRSAIYGYTF. As DNA, the CDR3 is TGTGCCAGTAGTATCCCTCGGAGCGCGATCTATGGCTACACCTTC. Using reference TRBV19 and TRBJ1-2 for the parts outside the CDR3, the full variable domain is DGGITQSPKYLFRKEGQNVTLSCEQNLNHDAMYWYRQDPGQGLRLIYYSQIVNDFQKGDIAEGYSVSREKKESFPLTVTSAQKNPTAFYLCASSIPRSAIYGYTFGSGTRLTVV.

This chain uses TRBV6-6 with TRBJ2-2; 9 positions match TRBD1. J gave up 4 bases and V 2 bases, and 5 bases lay outside the gene matches. Germline loops: CDR1 MNHNY, CDR2 SVGAGI (reference sequence). CDR3 length: 16 amino acids. CDR3 sequence (DNA): TGTGCCAGCAGTTACGCCCGGACAGGGGCCACCGGGGAGCTGTTTTTT. Translated, it gives CASSYARTGATGELFF.

The rearrangement links TRBV5-4 to TRBJ2-3; 10 nucleotides match TRBD2. The germline V gene has CDR1 SGHNT and CDR2 YYREEE (reference sequence). The CDR3 extends over 15 amino acids. Germline trimming cut 2 bases from V and 3 bases from J; bases unmatched to any gene: 3. The DNA of the CDR3 is TGTGCCAGCAGCTTTCTAGCGGGAGTGACAGATACGCAGTATTTT. As protein: CASSFLAGVTDTQYF.

This sequence joins TRBV5-1 and TRBJ1-1; 10 nucleotides agree with TRBD1. This CDR3 contains 14 residues. From germline, CDR1 is SGHRS and CDR2 YFSETQ. The ends lost 2 bases at V and 4 bases at J; junction bases unmatched: 2. DNA of the CDR3: TGCGCCAGCAGCTTAGGACAGGGGGGCACTGAAGCTTTCTTT. This gives the protein CASSLGQGGTEAFF.

The gene calls are TRBV28 and TRBJ1-1; perhaps TRBD1 as D (6 bases). The CDR3 sequence is 13 residues long. CDR1 is MDHEN and CDR2 is SYDVKM in the germline V gene. The V end was cut by 3 bases, the J end by 4 bases, with 9 bases between. The CDR3 nucleotides are TGTGCCAGCAGTTTCCCGACAGGCACTGAAGCTTTCTTT. It specifies CASSFPTGTEAFF.

The sample holds one count of this clone. This rearrangement joins TRBV11-2 to TRBJ2-7, with D unresolved. Germline lookup yields CDR1 SGHAT and CDR2 FQNNGV. CDR3 length: 11 amino acids. Trimming shortened V by 3 bases and J by 7 bases, and 7 bases separated the two germline ends. In DNA, the CDR3 is TGTGCCAGCAGCTTCAATCTGGAGCAGTACTTC. Translated, it gives CASSFNLEQYF.

This clone has a handful of counts. The chain links TRBV7-9 to TRBJ1-1; 8 bases are a match to TRBD1. Germline lookup yields CDR1 SEHNR and CDR2 FQNEAQ (reference sequence). With 3 bases clipped from V and 3 bases from J, the junction kept 3 bases outside the gene matches. The CDR3 loop spans 14 amino acids. The CDR3 nucleotides are TGTGCCAGCAGCTTGCCCAGGGGGCACACTGAAGCTTTCTTT. Translation: CASSLPRGHTEAFF.

This clone was detected a few times. The V gene is TRBV4-2, the J gene TRBJ1-1, with a weak D call TRBD1 (5 bases). Trimming shortened V by 4 bases and J by 6 bases, and 15 bases separated the two germline ends. The CDR3 runs 14 residues. CDR1 is LGHNA, CDR2 YNFKEQ, per germline. The CDR3 DNA is TGTGCCAGCAGCCCCGGGGGGTTGTGGTCTGAAGCTTTCTTT. Translated, it gives CASSPGGLWSEAFF.

J is TRBJ2-3 and V is TRBV5-1; a possible D gene is TRBD2 (6 bases). The V end lost 4 bases, the J end lost 2 bases, and 14 bases lay between the germline ends. The CDR3 runs to 15 residues. The germline V gene has CDR1 SGHRS and CDR2 YFSETQ. This chain's CDR3 is CASSLRAGNTDTQYF. The CDR3 bases are TGCGCCAGCAGCCTTAGAGCGGGTAACACAGATACGCAGTATTTT.

The rearrangement joins TRBV5-6 to TRBJ2-7; 10 positions match TRBD1. This CDR3 comprises 14 residues. Per germline, CDR1 SGHDT and CDR2 YYEEEE. With 3 bases clipped from V and 4 bases from J, the junction kept 4 bases outside the gene matches. Here the CDR3 reads CASSYDRGLYEQYF. Written as DNA, the CDR3 is TGTGCCAGCAGCTACGACAGGGGGCTATACGAGCAGTACTTC.

V and J are TRBV10-3 and TRBJ2-3; D might be TRBD1 (6 bases). This CDR3 contains 12 residues. Between the trimmed V and J ends, which lost 11 bases and 4 bases, there was a span of 13 bases. CDR1 and CDR2 (germline): ENHRY, SYGVKD. This chain's CDR3 is CASSGDADTQYF. The CDR3 DNA follows: TGTGCCTCGTCAGGGGATGCAGATACGCAGTATTTT.

The chain employs TRBV10-2 and TRBJ2-7; no firm D call. V was clipped by 6 bases and J by 1 base, with 7 bases between them. This CDR3 spans 12 amino acids. Germline V gives CDR1 WSHSY, CDR2 SAAADI. CDR3 nucleotides: TGCGCCAGCAGGGACCGGTCCTACGAGCAGTACTTC. Protein: CASRDRSYEQYF.

V usage is TRBV5-1 and J usage is TRBJ2-5; 10 nucleotides align to TRBD1. Germline V gene lookup returns CDR1 SGHRS and CDR2 YFSETQ. CDR3 size: 14 residues. J lost 2 bases, V lost 7 bases, and 5 bases had no gene match. CDR3 nucleotides: TGCGCCAGCGGACGGACAGGGGGGCAAGAGACCCAGTACTTC. Translated: CASGRTGGQETQYF.

This CDR3 reads CASSLDSEAFF. CDR3 in DNA: TGTGCCAGCAGCTTGGACAGTGAAGCTTTCTTT. This chain joins TRBV7-2 and TRBJ1-1; D may be TRBD1 (6 bases). The CDR3 is 11 residues long. V dropped 3 bases and J dropped 7 bases, with 6 bases sitting between them. In germline, CDR1 is SGHTA, CDR2 FQGNSA.

In the case of this clone: Relative to the germline gene, one junction end is altered; a read error may explain this. This chain joins TRBV28 and TRBJ1-3, with D tentatively TRBD1 (5 bases). This CDR3 has 15 amino acids. Germline loops: CDR1 MDHEN, CDR2 SYDVKM. The CDR3 nucleotides are TGTGTCAGCAGTCCTCAGGGTAGCTCTGGAAACACCATATATTTT. Translation: CVSSPQGSSGNTIYF.

The chain combines TRBV10-2 with TRBJ1-2, with a weak D call TRBD1 (5 bases). The V and J ends lost 6 bases and 7 bases respectively, with 18 bases between them. CDR1 and CDR2 (germline): WSHSY, SAAADI. The CDR3 loop spans 14 amino acids. CDR3 DNA sequence: TGCGCCAGCAGCGGGACCCTCCTAGGTGGTGGCTACACCTTC. Protein sequence: CASSGTLLGGGYTF.

The genes are TRBV23-1 and TRBJ1-1; perhaps TRBD1 as D (5 bases). TRBV23-1 is flagged as an ORF with uncertain function. V was trimmed by 7 bases and J by 2 bases, leaving 8 bases between them. The CDR3 has 12 residues. CDR3 region: CASTDSNTEAFF. The CDR3, as DNA: TGCGCCAGCACAGACAGCAACACTGAAGCTTTCTTT.

The rearrangement uses TRBV27 and TRBJ2-7; D gene unclear. The germline V and J ends were trimmed by 6 bases and 2 bases, with 14 bases remaining between them. Germline V gives CDR1 MNHEY, CDR2 SMNVEV (reference sequence). This CDR3 has 14 residues. CDR3 DNA sequence: TGTGCCAGCAGCCTCGTCGGCACAGCCTACGAGCAGTACTTC. This encodes CASSLVGTAYEQYF.

V is TRBV11-2 and J is TRBJ1-2; no firm D call. Trimming cost V 5 bases and J 0 bases, with 16 bases left between them. The germline V gene encodes CDR1 SGHAT and CDR2 FQNNGV. The CDR3 covers 16 residues. DNA of the CDR3: TGTGCCAGCAGCCTCTGGCCGGCCTCGCCTAACTATGGCTACACCTTC. Translating it yields CASSLWPASPNYGYTF.

The V gene is TRBV5-1, the J gene TRBJ2-3; 10 positions match TRBD2. V was clipped by 4 bases and J by 7 bases; unmatched bases: 12. The CDR3 has 16 residues. Germline V gene sequence: CDR1 SGHRS, CDR2 YFSETQ. The CDR3, as DNA: TGCGCCAGCAGCCTGTCTAGCGGGGGCGGTACTTATACGCAGTATTTT. It specifies CASSLSSGGGTYTQYF. The whole variable domain, filled in from reference TRBV5-1 and TRBJ2-3, reads KAGVTQTPRYLIKTRGQQVTLSCSPISGHRSVSWYQQTPGQGLQFLFEYFSETQRNKGNFPGRFSGRQFSNSRSEMNVSTLELGDSALYLCASSLSSGGGTYTQYFGPGTRLTVL.

The chain has TRBV28 and TRBJ2-3, with TRBD2 identical over 11 bases. The trim removed 3 bases at V and 10 bases at J, leaving 9 bases unmatched. CDR1 is MDHEN, CDR2 SYDVKM, per germline. The CDR3 totals 15 residues. The CDR3 bases are TGTGCCAGCAGTTTGCCGACTAGCGGGGACGGGGCGCAGTATTTT. It translates to CASSLPTSGDGAQYF.

In its sample, this clone was seen once. The V call is TRBV10-2, the J call TRBJ2-2; the D gene is possibly TRBD2 (6 bases). The CDR3 is made up of 15 amino acids. Germline loops: CDR1 WSHSY, CDR2 SAAADI. The V and J ends lost 10 bases and 2 bases respectively, with 17 bases between them. The CDR3 here is CAISGWRDNTGELFF. DNA for the CDR3: TGCGCCATTTCCGGATGGAGGGATAACACCGGGGAGCTGTTTTTT.